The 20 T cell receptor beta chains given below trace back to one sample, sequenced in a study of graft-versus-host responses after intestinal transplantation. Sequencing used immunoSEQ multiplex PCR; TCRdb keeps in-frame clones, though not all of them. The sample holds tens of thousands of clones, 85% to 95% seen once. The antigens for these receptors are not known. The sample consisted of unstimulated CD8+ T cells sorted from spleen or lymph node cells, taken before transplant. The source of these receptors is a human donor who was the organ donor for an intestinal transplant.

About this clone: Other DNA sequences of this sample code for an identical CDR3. CDR3 nucleotide sequence: TGTGCCAGCAGTTCGGGAAGCAATCAGCCCCAGCATTTT. Encoded protein: CASSSGSNQPQHF. The V gene is TRBV27, the J gene TRBJ1-5, with unresolved D. Germline V gene lookup returns CDR1 MNHEY and CDR2 SMNVEV (reference sequence). The CDR3 extends over 13 amino acids. V lost 4 bases and J lost 1, with 5 bases in between.

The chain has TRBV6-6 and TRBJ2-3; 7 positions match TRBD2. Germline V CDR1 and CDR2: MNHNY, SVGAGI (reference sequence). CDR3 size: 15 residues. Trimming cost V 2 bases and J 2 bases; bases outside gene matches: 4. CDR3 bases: TGTGCCAGCAGTTACGCCCTAGCGGACACAGATACGCAGTATTTT. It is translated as CASSYALADTDTQYF.

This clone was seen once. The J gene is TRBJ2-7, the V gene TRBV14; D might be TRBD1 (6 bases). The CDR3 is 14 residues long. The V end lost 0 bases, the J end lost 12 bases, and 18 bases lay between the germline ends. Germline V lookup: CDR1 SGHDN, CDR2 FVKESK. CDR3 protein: CASSQDRGRFWGYF. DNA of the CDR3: TGTGCCAGCAGCCAAGACAGGGGCCGCTTTTGGGGGTACTTC.

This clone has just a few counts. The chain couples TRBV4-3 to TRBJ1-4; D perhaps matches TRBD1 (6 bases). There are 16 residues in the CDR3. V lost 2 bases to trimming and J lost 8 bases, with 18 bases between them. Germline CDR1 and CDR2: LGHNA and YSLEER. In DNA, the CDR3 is TGCGCCAGCAGCCAACTATCGGGCAGGGGAGGGGAAAAACTGTTTTTT. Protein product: CASSQLSGRGGEKLFF.

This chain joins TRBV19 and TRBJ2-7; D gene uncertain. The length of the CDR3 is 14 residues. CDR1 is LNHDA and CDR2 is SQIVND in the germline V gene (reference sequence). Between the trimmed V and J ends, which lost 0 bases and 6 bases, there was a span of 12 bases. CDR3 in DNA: TGTGCCAGTAGTATAGATGCACAAGAGGCCGAGCAGTACTTC. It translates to CASSIDAQEAEQYF.

CDR3 loop: CASSQDRRGSYNEQFF. In DNA, the CDR3 is TGCGCCAGCAGCCAAGATCGTCGGGGTTCCTACAATGAGCAGTTCTTC. This chain connects TRBV4-3 to TRBJ2-1; D is possibly TRBD2 (5 bases). Trimming removed 0 bases from V and 1 base from J, with 10 bases in between. CDR1 is LGHNA and CDR2 is YSLEER in the germline V gene. This CDR3 comprises 16 residues.

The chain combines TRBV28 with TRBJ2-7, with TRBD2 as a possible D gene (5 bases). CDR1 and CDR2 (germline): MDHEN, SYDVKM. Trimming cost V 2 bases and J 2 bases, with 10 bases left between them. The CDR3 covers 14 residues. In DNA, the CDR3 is TGTGCCAGCAGTTTAGTGGTGCGGGCCTACGAGCAGTACTTC. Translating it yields CASSLVVRAYEQYF.

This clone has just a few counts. CDR3 protein: CASSPQEGGTGELFF. CDR3 DNA sequence: TGTGCCAGCAGCCCTCAGGAGGGAGGAACCGGGGAGCTGTTTTTT. This chain links TRBV5-4 with TRBJ2-2, with a tentative D call TRBD2 (6 bases). The ends were cut back, 4 bases at V and 5 bases at J, with 15 bases in the middle. The CDR3 extends over 15 amino acids. CDR1 and CDR2 (germline): SGHNT, YYREEE (reference sequence).

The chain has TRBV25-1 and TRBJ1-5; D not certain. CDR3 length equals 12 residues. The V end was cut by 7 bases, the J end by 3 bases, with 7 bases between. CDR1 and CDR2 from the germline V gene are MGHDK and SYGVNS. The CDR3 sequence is CASTGSNQPQHF. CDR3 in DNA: TGTGCCAGCACCGGTTCCAATCAGCCCCAGCATTTT.

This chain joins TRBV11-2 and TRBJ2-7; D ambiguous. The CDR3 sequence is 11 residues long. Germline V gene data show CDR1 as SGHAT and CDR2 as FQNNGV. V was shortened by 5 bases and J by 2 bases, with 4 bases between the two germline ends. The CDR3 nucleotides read TGTGCCAGCAGCGGCCCCTACGAGCAGTACTTC. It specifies CASSGPYEQYF.

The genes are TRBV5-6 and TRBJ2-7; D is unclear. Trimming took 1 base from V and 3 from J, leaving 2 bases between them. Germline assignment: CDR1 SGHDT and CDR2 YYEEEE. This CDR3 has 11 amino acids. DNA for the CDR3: TGTGCCAGCAGCTTGTACTACGAGCAGTACTTC. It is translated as CASSLYYEQYF.

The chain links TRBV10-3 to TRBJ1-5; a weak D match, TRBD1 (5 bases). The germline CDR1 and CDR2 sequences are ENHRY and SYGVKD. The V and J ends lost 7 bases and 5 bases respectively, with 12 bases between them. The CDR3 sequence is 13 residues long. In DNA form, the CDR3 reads TGTGCCATCAAAGGAGCGGGGGATCAGCCCCAGCATTTT. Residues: CAIKGAGDQPQHF.

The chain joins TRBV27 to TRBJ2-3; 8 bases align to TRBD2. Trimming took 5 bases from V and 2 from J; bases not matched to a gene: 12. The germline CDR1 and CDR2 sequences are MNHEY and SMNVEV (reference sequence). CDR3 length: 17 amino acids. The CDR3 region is CASSRQTSDLYTDTQYF. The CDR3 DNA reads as TGTGCCAGCAGTCGGCAGACTAGCGATCTTTACACAGATACGCAGTATTTT.

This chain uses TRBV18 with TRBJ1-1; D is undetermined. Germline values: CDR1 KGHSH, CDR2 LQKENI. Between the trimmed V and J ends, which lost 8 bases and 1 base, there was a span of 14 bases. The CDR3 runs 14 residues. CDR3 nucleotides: TGTGCCAGCCCTAGGCGGCGGAGGAACACTGAAGCTTTCTTT. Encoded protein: CASPRRRRNTEAFF.

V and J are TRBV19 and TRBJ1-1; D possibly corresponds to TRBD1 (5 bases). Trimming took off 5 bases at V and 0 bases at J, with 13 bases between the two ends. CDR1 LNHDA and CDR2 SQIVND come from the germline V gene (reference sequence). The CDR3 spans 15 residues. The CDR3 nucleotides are TGTGCCAGTAGTTCCTCGACAGCGCTGAACACTGAAGCTTTCTTT. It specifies CASSSSTALNTEAFF.

DNA for the CDR3: TGTGCCAGCAGCTTAGTGGGTTTCCGCGGGAGATTCTCCTACAATGAGCAGTTCTTC. Residues: CASSLVGFRGRFSYNEQFF. The chain recombines TRBV7-9 with TRBJ2-1; TRBD2 agrees at 7 bases. After removal of 1 base from V and 0 bases from J, the junction contained 12 bases not matched to a gene. The CDR3 sequence is 19 residues long. Germline assignment: CDR1 SEHNR and CDR2 FQNEAQ (reference sequence).

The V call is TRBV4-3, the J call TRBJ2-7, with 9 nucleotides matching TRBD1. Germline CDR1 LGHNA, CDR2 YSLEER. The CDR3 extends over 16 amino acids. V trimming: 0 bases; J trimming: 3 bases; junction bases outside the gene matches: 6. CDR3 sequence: CASSQEHRGLIYEQYF. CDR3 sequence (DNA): TGCGCCAGCAGCCAAGAGCACAGGGGGCTTATCTACGAGCAGTACTTC.

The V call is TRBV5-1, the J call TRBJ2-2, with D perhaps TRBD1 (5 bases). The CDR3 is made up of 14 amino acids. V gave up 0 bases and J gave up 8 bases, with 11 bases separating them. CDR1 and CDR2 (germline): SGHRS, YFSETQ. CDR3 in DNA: TGCGCCAGCAGCTTGGCCATGGGGCCAGGGGAGCTGTTTTTT. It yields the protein CASSLAMGPGELFF.

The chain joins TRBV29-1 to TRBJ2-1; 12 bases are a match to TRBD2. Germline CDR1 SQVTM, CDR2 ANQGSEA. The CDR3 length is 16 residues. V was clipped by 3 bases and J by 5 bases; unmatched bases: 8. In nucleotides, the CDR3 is TGCAGCGTTGACACCCCTCTAGCGGGAGGGAACAATGAGCAGTTCTTC. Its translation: CSVDTPLAGGNNEQFF.

CDR3: CASASGQGDTNYGYTF. In DNA, the CDR3 is TGTGCCAGCGCTTCGGGACAGGGGGATACTAACTATGGCTACACCTTC. The chain carries TRBV27 and TRBJ1-2; 11 bases align to TRBD1. Germline CDR1 reads MNHEY; CDR2 reads SMNVEV (reference sequence). V was pared by 8 bases and J by 0 bases, with 8 bases of the junction left unmatched. This CDR3 contains 16 residues.